This TCR beta chain was captured by sequencing in a study of Graves' ophthalmopathy and Graves' hyperthyroidism. The authors amplified TCR beta CDR3 regions, and they did so from RNA transcripts for repertoire sequencing. HTBI-primed first-round RT-PCR preceded second-round multiplex PCR. TCRdb re-called the multiplex PCR reads with MiXCR, one entry per CDR3 protein. In the table there are more than 550,000 distinct CDR3 sequences, more than 40% of which are singletons. Study-wide points: The authors also found most expanded thyroid clonotypes above 0.001 frequency in blood.

The V segment lost 7 bases and the J segment 5 bases; nucleotides outside the gene matches: 5. Germline lookup yields CDR1 SQVTM and CDR2 ANQGSEA. The CDR3 is 12 residues long. Ineligible for inclusion were patients with other autoimmune diseases, uncontrolled infections, pregnancy or lactation. Someone took the PBMCs out of approximately 9 ml of fresh peripheral blood. A remark on this clonotype: The antigen remains undetermined.

V usage is TRBV29-1 and J usage is TRBJ1-1, with TRBD1 identical over 9 bases. The sequence derives from an adult man with Graves' ophthalmopathy. Sequencing was performed on peripheral blood. CDR3 DNA sequence: TGCAGCGCCGGGACAGGGCAAACTGAAGCTTTCTTT. It yields the protein CSAGTGQTEAFF.